This TCR beta chain appears in the sequencing data of a study of control samples from healthy donors and cancer patients (dated by TCRdb to about 2020). The library was produced with the immunoSEQ multiplex PCR assay. The clones in this table, taken by TCRdb from immuneACCESS, are in-frame only. Not every clone is retained; where verified, under half of the shortfall comes from an unresolved V gene, and the cause of the rest is unknown. This sample has about 82,000 clones in its table, and over 75% of those were observed once. The ten top clones hold around 18% of the sample. As concerns this clone: The specificity of this receptor is unknown. Base quality data are lacking; no much larger clone is found one base away.

The CDR1 and CDR2 encoded by the germline V gene are ENHRY and SYGVKD. The V end loses 3 bases and the J end loses 0 bases, and a stretch of 8 bases separates them. Spanning cysteine to phenylalanine, the CDR3 consists of 14 amino acids. Only the CDR3 region is kept as DNA, spanning 42 bases read in frame from base 1. This TCR was sampled from a middle-aged man in good health. The chain uses TRBV10-3 and TRBJ1-1, with the D gene uncertain. Sequencing used blood. In nucleotide form, the sequence is TGTGCCATCAGTGAAGTCCGAATGAACACTGAAGCTTTCTTT. Translation gives CAISEVRMNTEAFF.